This T cell receptor (beta chain) stems from a study of CD8+ T cells in alopecia areata. Study outcomes and limitations: Sequenced scalp T cells also include alphabeta T cells resident in normal skin.

Germline V gene data show CDR1 as SGHDT and CDR2 as YYEEEE. V lost 0 bases and J 8 bases, leaving 14 bases between the germline ends. The CDR3 covers 15 residues. Only a few counts were recorded for this clone. Its matching antigen is unknown. Described treatment: oral pan-JAK inhibitor, 5-10 mg twice daily. RNA, once extracted, was reverse transcribed into cDNA for use as the sequencing template. This table comes from immunoSEQ multiplex PCR, and its TCRdb copy is limited to in-frame clones, with some not included. The sample lists more than 150,000 clones; approximately 49% were seen once. The specimen was CD8+ T cells sorted from blood, collected around week 54, from a patient treated with tofacitinib. The chain uses TRBV5-6 and TRBJ1-4, with D possibly being TRBD1 (5 bases). The TCR originated in a human donor with alopecia areata. The DNA of the CDR3 is TGTGCCAGCAGCTTGGGATTGGGGGTAGACGAAAAACTGTTTTTT. Its protein is CASSLGLGVDEKLFF. The whole variable domain, filled in from reference TRBV5-6 and TRBJ1-4, reads DAGVTQSPTHLIKTRGQQVTLRCSPKSGHDTVSWYQQALGQGPQFIFQYYEEEERQRGNFPDRFSGHQFPNYSSELNVNALLLGDSALYLCASSLGLGVDEKLFFGSGTQLSVL.